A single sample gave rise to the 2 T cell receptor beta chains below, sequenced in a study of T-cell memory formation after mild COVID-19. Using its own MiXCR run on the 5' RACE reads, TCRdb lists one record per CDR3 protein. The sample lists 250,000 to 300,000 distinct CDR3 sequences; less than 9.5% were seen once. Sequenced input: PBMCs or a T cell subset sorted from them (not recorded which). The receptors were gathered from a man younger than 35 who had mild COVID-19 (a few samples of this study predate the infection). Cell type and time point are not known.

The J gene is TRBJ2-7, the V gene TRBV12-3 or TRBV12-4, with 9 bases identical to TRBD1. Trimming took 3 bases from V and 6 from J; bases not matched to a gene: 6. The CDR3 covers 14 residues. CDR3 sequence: CASSFRDRAREQYF. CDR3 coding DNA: TGTGCCAGCAGTTTCCGGGACAGGGCGCGCGAGCAGTACTTC.

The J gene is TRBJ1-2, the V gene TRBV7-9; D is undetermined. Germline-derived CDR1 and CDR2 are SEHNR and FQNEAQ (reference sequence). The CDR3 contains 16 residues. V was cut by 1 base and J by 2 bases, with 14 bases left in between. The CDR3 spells CASSLEWMRENYGYTF. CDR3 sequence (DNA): TGTGCCAGCAGCTTAGAATGGATGAGGGAGAACTATGGCTACACCTTC. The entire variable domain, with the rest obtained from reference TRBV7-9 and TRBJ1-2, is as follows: DTGVSQNPRHKITKRGQNVTFRCDPISEHNRLYWYRQTLGQGPEFLTYFQNEAQLEKSRLLSDRFSAERPKGSFSTLEIQRTEQGDSAMYLCASSLEWMRENYGYTFGSGTRLTVV.